The TCR beta chain described here comes from a study of graft-versus-host responses after intestinal transplantation. Across the study: Tacrolimus and steroids were given for 2 to 3 years to all recipients after anti-thymocyte globulin induction. Study outcomes and limitations: Researchers found peak circulating GvH clone levels linked to early post-transplant HvG declines. High graft-versus-host to host-versus-graft clonal ratios were found in allografts of patients who had graft-donor T cell macrochimerism.

As to this clone: Its antigen is unknown. Other DNA sequences from this sample encode an identical CDR3 as well.

This table comes from immunoSEQ multiplex PCR, and its TCRdb copy is limited to in-frame clones, with some not included. The repertoire has 45,000 or so clones, roughly nine tenths of them found once; the top ten carry roughly 4.5%. Germline V gives CDR1 SGHVS, CDR2 FQNEAQ. The CDR3 loop spans 15 amino acids. J gave up 3 bases and V 5 bases, and 2 bases lay outside the gene matches. This clonotype originated in a human patient who received an intestinal transplant, so some T cells may come from the graft donor. Source: PBMCs, taken 524 days after transplant. The rearrangement links TRBV7-8 to TRBJ2-7; TRBD2 matches at 15 bases. CDR3 sequence: CASSQGLAGGYEQYF. DNA of the CDR3: TGTGCCAGCAGCCAGGGACTAGCGGGAGGCTACGAGCAGTACTTC. The full variable domain, in which reference TRBV7-8 and TRBJ2-7 provide the parts outside the CDR3, is GAGVSQSPRYKVAKRGQDVALRCDPISGHVSLFWYQQALGQGPEFLTYFQNEAQLDKSGLPSDRFFAERPEGSVSTLKIQRTQQEDSAVYLCASSQGLAGGYEQYFGPGTRLTVT.